The 28 T cell receptor beta chains in this list originate from one sample, sequenced in a study of metastatic and nonmetastatic thyroid tumors. TCRdb re-called the PCR reads via MiXCR. This sample has some 38,000 clones, with less than 60% found just once. Thyroid surgery had not been preceded by any treatment in any patient. Sample: tumor tissue. The source is a male donor with papillary thyroid cancer or a benign thyroid nodule (not recorded which). Some clones in this sample may be carry-over from other donors' samples.

The chain uses TRBV18 and TRBJ1-5; no definite D call. Germline lookup yields CDR1 KGHSH and CDR2 LQKENI. This CDR3 is 13 amino acids long. V lost 6 bases to trimming and J lost 1 base, with 7 bases between them. The CDR3 bases are TGTGCCAGCTCCGATGACAGCAATCAGCCCCAGCATTTT. This encodes CASSDDSNQPQHF.

J is TRBJ2-7 and V is TRBV5-8, with D possibly being TRBD1 or TRBD2 (7 bases each). Trimming took off 4 bases at V and 4 bases at J, with 15 bases between the two ends. This CDR3 contains 14 residues. Germline V gives CDR1 SGHTS, CDR2 YDEGEE. This chain's CDR3 is CASSPRGGQYEQYF. The CDR3 region has the DNA TGTGCCAGCAGCCCCAGGGGGGGACAATACGAGCAGTACTTC.

V usage is TRBV18 and J usage is TRBJ1-1; no firm D call. CDR3 length: 15 residues. Trimming left V 2 bases short and J 11 bases short, with 21 bases between. Germline V gene data show CDR1 as KGHSH and CDR2 as LQKENI. DNA for the CDR3: TGTGCCAGCTCACCAGGCTCCGTAGAGGCTTTAGGCGCTTTCTTT. Translating gives CASSPGSVEALGAFF.

The V gene is TRBV7-8, the J gene TRBJ1-1; D is possibly TRBD1 (5 bases). Germline loops: CDR1 SGHVS, CDR2 FQNEAQ. This CDR3 region has 18 residues. V lost 0 bases, J lost 1 base, and 18 bases lay in between. CDR3 residues: CASSLALGLRQRNTEAFF. CDR3 nucleotide sequence: TGTGCCAGCAGCTTAGCGCTGGGGCTACGGCAGAGGAACACTGAAGCTTTCTTT.

The chain employs TRBV4-3 and TRBJ2-7; no firm D call. The length of the CDR3 is 16 residues. Germline CDR1 is LGHNA and CDR2 is YSLEER. V was shortened by 0 bases and J by 0 bases, with 12 bases between the two germline ends. CDR3 protein: CASSQEYGLSSYEQYF. As DNA, the CDR3 is TGCGCCAGCAGCCAAGAGTATGGGTTGAGCTCCTACGAGCAGTACTTC.

This clone came up a few times. The V gene is TRBV6-5, the J gene TRBJ2-3; maybe TRBD1 (6 bases). The CDR3 is 13 residues long. Germline assignment: CDR1 MNHEY and CDR2 SVGAGI. V lost 4 bases, J lost 4 bases, and 9 bases lay in between. The CDR3 region has the DNA TGTGCCAGCAGTTTGCAGGGGCCAGATACGCAGTATTTT. Amino acids: CASSLQGPDTQYF.

The J gene is TRBJ2-7, the V gene TRBV30, with TRBD1 matching over 7 bases. After removal of 6 bases from V and 7 bases from J, the junction contained 12 bases not matched to a gene. CDR3 length equals 13 residues. The V gene's germline CDR1 is GTSNPN and CDR2 SVGIG (reference sequence). For the CDR3, the DNA is TGTGCCTGCCGACGAGAGGGGGCGCATGAGCAGTACTTC. Amino acids: CACRREGAHEQYF.

The chain joins TRBV6-1 to TRBJ1-2; perhaps TRBD1 as D (6 bases). There are 16 residues in the CDR3. CDR1 and CDR2 from the germline V gene are MNHNS and SASEGT. V dropped 6 bases and J dropped 6 bases, with 23 bases sitting between them. DNA of the CDR3: TGTGCCAGCAGCCAGACCGGGACAAAAAAGGGGAATGGCTACACCTTC. Protein sequence: CASSQTGTKKGNGYTF.

This clone was detected a few times. This chain links TRBV20-1 with TRBJ2-7; 14 positions match TRBD2. V was pared by 3 bases and J by 2 bases, with 3 bases of the junction left unmatched. From germline, CDR1 is DFQATT and CDR2 SNEGSKA (reference sequence). CDR3 size: 15 residues. CDR3 in amino acids: CSASWGLAGAYEQYF. CDR3 DNA sequence: TGCAGTGCTAGCTGGGGACTAGCGGGGGCCTACGAGCAGTACTTC.

This clone is large in the sample. The chain combines TRBV5-1 with TRBJ2-2; TRBD1 matches 8 bases. Germline V gives CDR1 SGHRS, CDR2 YFSETQ. This CDR3 has 15 residues. After removal of 4 bases from V and 0 bases from J, the junction contained 2 bases not matched to a gene. CDR3 in DNA: TGCGCCAGCAGCCGGACAGGGCCGAACACCGGGGAGCTGTTTTTT. Residues: CASSRTGPNTGELFF. Full variable domain (outside the CDR3, taken from reference TRBV5-1 and TRBJ2-2): KAGVTQTPRYLIKTRGQQVTLSCSPISGHRSVSWYQQTPGQGLQFLFEYFSETQRNKGNFPGRFSGRQFSNSRSEMNVSTLELGDSALYLCASSRTGPNTGELFFGEGSRLTVL.

This chain connects TRBV27 to TRBJ1-2; D ambiguous. CDR3 length equals 12 residues. Trimming took 6 bases from V and 7 from J, leaving 12 bases between them. CDR1 is MNHEY, CDR2 SMNVEV, per germline (reference sequence). CDR3 sequence (DNA): TGTGCCAGCAGGAACCGGGCTGGTGGCTACACCTTC. Protein sequence: CASRNRAGGYTF.

This chain links TRBV3-1 with TRBJ2-3; possible D gene TRBD2, 5 bases. Per germline, CDR1 LGHDT and CDR2 YNNKEL (reference sequence). Trimming removed 3 bases from V and 6 bases from J, with 19 bases in between. The CDR3 spans 16 residues. Written as DNA, the CDR3 is TGTGCCAGCAGCCACACCCAACTGGCCCAGCGGGATACGCAGTATTTT. It specifies CASSHTQLAQRDTQYF.

The table lists this clone with a few counts. At one of its ends the junction is not consistent with the germline gene, which may arise from a read error. The chain links TRBV30 to TRBJ1-1; D unresolved. Germline values: CDR1 GTSNPN, CDR2 SVGIG (reference sequence). CDR3 size: 11 residues. DNA of the CDR3: TGTGCCTGGATCCGGAACGCTGAAGCTTTCTTT. It is translated as CAWIRNAEAFF.

The chain combines TRBV6-1 with TRBJ1-2; 11 bases fit TRBD1. The length of the CDR3 is 15 residues. V was pared by 5 bases and J by 8 bases, with 10 bases of the junction left unmatched. Germline loops: CDR1 MNHNS, CDR2 SASEGT. Here the CDR3 DNA reads TGTGCCAGCAGTCACGGACAGGGGGCATTCGGGGGCTACACCTTC. Protein product: CASSHGQGAFGGYTF.

The chain is built from TRBV4-3 and TRBJ2-3; 16 positions match TRBD2. CDR3 length equals 17 residues. Per germline, CDR1 LGHNA and CDR2 YSLEER. V lost 4 bases and J lost 4; bases outside the gene matches: 5. CDR3 loop: CASSPGLAGGGADTQYF. CDR3 DNA: TGCGCCAGCAGCCCGGGACTAGCGGGAGGGGGTGCAGATACGCAGTATTTT.

This rearrangement joins TRBV5-1 to TRBJ2-7, with a possible D match to TRBD2 (6 bases). The CDR3 contains 13 residues. Germline lookup yields CDR1 SGHRS and CDR2 YFSETQ. V lost 1 base and J lost 3, with 8 bases in between. CDR3 in DNA: TGCGCCAGCAGCTTGCGGCGGGACTACGAGCAGTACTTC. Protein: CASSLRRDYEQYF.

The V call is TRBV11-2, the J call TRBJ2-2, with TRBD2 matching 8 bases. From germline, CDR1 is SGHAT and CDR2 FQNNGV. CDR3 size: 19 residues. J lost 2 bases, V lost 3 bases, and 14 bases had no gene match. The CDR3 DNA reads as TGTGCCAGCAGCTTGATGGTGGCGGGGGGAGGAAGAAACACCGGGGAGCTGTTTTTT. Translation: CASSLMVAGGGRNTGELFF.

J is TRBJ2-7 and V is TRBV5-1; D is undetermined. Germline V lookup: CDR1 SGHRS, CDR2 YFSETQ. The CDR3 is 12 residues long. V lost 1 base to trimming and J lost 7 bases, with 9 bases between them. The CDR3, as DNA: TGCGCCAGCAGCTTGCGTCTGGAGGAGCAGTACTTC. This encodes CASSLRLEEQYF.

This clone was recorded once. Mismatch with germline at one junction end may stem from a read error. This sequence joins TRBV11-2 and TRBJ2-3; a weak D match, TRBD2 (6 bases). The CDR3 contains 16 residues. Looked up from germline, CDR1 is SGHAT and CDR2 is FQNNGV. The CDR3 DNA is TGTGCCGGCAGCCTCCACCTCGGAGGGATAACAGATACGCAGTATTTT. As protein: CAGSLHLGGITDTQYF. Complete variable domain (other parts from reference TRBV11-2 and TRBJ2-3): EAGVAQSPRYKIIEKRQSVAFWCNPISGHATLYWYQQILGQGPKLLIQFQNNGVVDDSQLPKDRFSAERLKGVDSTLKIQPAKLEDSAVYLCAGSLHLGGITDTQYFGPGTRLTVL.

This clone has more than one count but fewer than ten. The rearrangement joins TRBV6-4 to TRBJ2-1; unclear D gene. V dropped 6 bases and J dropped 0 bases, with 15 bases sitting between them. Germline V lookup: CDR1 MRHNA, CDR2 SNTAGT. This CDR3 is built from 16 residues. For the CDR3, the DNA is TGTGCCAGCAGCGAATACCTCGGCGGCTCCTACAATGAGCAGTTCTTC. Protein sequence: CASSEYLGGSYNEQFF.

V and J are TRBV4-1 and TRBJ2-7, with D tentatively TRBD2 (5 bases). The germline gives CDR1 MGHRA, CDR2 YSYEKL. The CDR3 has 16 residues. V gave up 4 bases and J gave up 1 base, with 17 bases separating them. CDR3 amino acids: CASSLEDGLGSYEQYF. Written as DNA, the CDR3 is TGCGCCAGCAGCCTAGAGGATGGACTGGGTTCCTACGAGCAGTACTTC.

The chain links TRBV7-3 to TRBJ2-1, with TRBD1 identical over 11 bases. V lost 5 bases, J lost 6 bases, and 6 bases stayed unmatched. The germline V gene encodes CDR1 SGHTA and CDR2 FQGTGA. The CDR3 has 15 amino acids. The CDR3 here is CASSRTGGIVNEQFF. The CDR3, as DNA: TGTGCCAGCAGCAGGACAGGGGGCATAGTCAATGAGCAGTTCTTC.

This clone was seen only a few times. The chain is built from TRBV6-1 and TRBJ2-2, with D tentatively TRBD1 (6 bases). Trimming took 3 bases from V and 0 from J, leaving 11 bases between them. The CDR3 spans 16 residues. Germline V gene sequence: CDR1 MNHNS, CDR2 SASEGT. The CDR3 nucleotides read TGTGCCAGCAGTGACCCGGGACACGCGAACACCGGGGAGCTGTTTTTT. This encodes CASSDPGHANTGELFF.

The chain uses TRBV6-2 or TRBV6-3 and TRBJ1-5; 8 bases are a match to TRBD1. From germline, CDR1 is MNHEY and CDR2 SVGEGT. The ends lost 3 bases at V and 7 bases at J; junction bases unmatched: 20. CDR3 size: 19 residues. CDR3: CASSYRGRGLKGLRQPQHF. CDR3 in DNA: TGTGCCAGCAGTTATCGAGGCAGGGGGCTGAAAGGCCTCAGGCAGCCCCAGCATTTT.

This clone occurred a few times. The chain joins TRBV6-6 to TRBJ2-1; 8 nucleotides agree with TRBD2. The CDR3 covers 13 residues. After removal of 0 bases from V and 15 bases from J, the junction contained 7 bases not matched to a gene. Germline loops: CDR1 MNHNY, CDR2 SVGAGI (reference sequence). In DNA, the CDR3 is TGTGCCAGCAGTTACTCACCGGGACTAGTCCGGTTCTTC. Translation: CASSYSPGLVRFF.

The chain couples TRBV19 to TRBJ1-5; no firm D call. Trimming shortened V by 2 bases and J by 0 bases, and 8 bases separated the two germline ends. The CDR3 is 15 residues long. The germline gives CDR1 LNHDA, CDR2 SQIVND (reference sequence). CDR3 residues: CASSIRQDSNQPQHF. CDR3 nucleotide sequence: TGTGCCAGTAGTATACGGCAGGATAGCAATCAGCCCCAGCATTTT.

The V gene is TRBV9, the J gene TRBJ1-1; D possibly corresponds to TRBD1 (5 bases). The CDR3 length is 14 residues. Trimming took 3 bases from V and 5 from J, leaving 14 bases between them. Germline V lookup: CDR1 SGDLS, CDR2 YYNGEE. Here the CDR3 reads CASSAPGSRTEAFF. In DNA form, the CDR3 reads TGTGCCAGCAGCGCGCCAGGGTCTAGGACTGAAGCTTTCTTT.

The gene calls are TRBV20-1 and TRBJ2-3; weak D call: TRBD2 (5 bases). The V gene's germline CDR1 is DFQATT and CDR2 SNEGSKA (reference sequence). Deletions cut 3 bases from V and 2 bases from J, with 18 bases between. The CDR3 runs to 16 residues. The CDR3 nucleotides read TGCAGTGCTAGGCCCCTTAAAGAGGAGGTCACAGATACGCAGTATTTT. Its protein is CSARPLKEEVTDTQYF.